The rows below give T cell receptor beta chains drawn from one sample of a study of immune cell composition in non-small cell lung cancer. Only in-frame clones appear in the TCRdb table, and some are missing; sequencing was by immunoSEQ multiplex PCR. The table lists about 7,600 clones, under 80% of them singletons. Sequencing was performed on lung tumor tissue. The receptors derive from a human donor with non-small cell lung cancer. Both conserved end residues are part of each CDR3. The D gene is left open where the match is weak. Expanded clones are given a class, and other clones once, few, many or no size at all.

NA,15,TRBV6-1,NA,TRBJ1-5,TGTGCCAGCAGGGTTAGCGGGGATAGCAATCAGCCCCAGCATTTT,CASRVSGDSNQPQHF
few,13,TRBV5-1,NA,TRBJ1-1,TGCGCCAGCAGCATCGACCAGAACACTGAAGCTTTCTTT,CASSIDQNTEAFF
NA,12,TRBV7-3,NA,TRBJ1-6,TGTGCCAGCACCCTTGGGAATTCACCCCTCCACTTT,CASTLGNSPLHF
NA,16,TRBV6-5,TRBD1,TRBJ1-1,TGTGCCAGCAGTTCCTCCCAGGGGGCGCGAGGTACTGAAGCTTTCTTT,CASSSSQGARGTEAFF
NA,11,TRBV5-1,NA,TRBJ2-5,TGCGCCAGCAGCTCGATTGGGACCCAGTACTTC,CASSSIGTQYF
once,14,TRBV6-5,TRBD1,TRBJ2-3,TGTGCCAGCAGAAGGACAGGCCTCACAGATACGCAGTATTTT,CASRRTGLTDTQYF
NA,16,TRBV7-6,NA,TRBJ1-6,TGTGCCAGCAGCCAGACATGGAGGAGGGATAATTCACCCCTCCACTTT,CASSQTWRRDNSPLHF
NA,15,TRBV6-6,TRBD2,TRBJ2-7,TGTGCCAGCAGTTACCTCGGCGGGGGGGCCTACGAGCAGTACTTC,CASSYLGGGAYEQYF
NA,17,TRBV7-8,TRBD1,TRBJ2-2,TGTGCCAGCAGCTTAAGGACAGGGGGTTTTAACACCGGGGAGCTGTTTTTT,CASSLRTGGFNTGELFF
NA,11,TRBV7-2,NA,TRBJ2-7,TGTGCCAGCAGCTTAAGCTACGAGCAGTACTTC,CASSLSYEQYF
NA,15,TRBV7-3,TRBD1,TRBJ2-7,TGTGCCAGCAGCTTAGTGACAGGGAGCTCCTACGAGCAGTACTTC,CASSLVTGSSYEQYF
few,14,TRBV7-9,NA,TRBJ2-7,TGTGCCAGCAGCCCGGGACTGAGCTCCTACGAGCAGTACTTC,CASSPGLSSYEQYF
NA,16,TRBV5-1,NA,TRBJ1-2,TGCGCCAGCAGCTTCATAGGAAGCGGCTCTAACTATGGCTACACCTTC,CASSFIGSGSNYGYTF
NA,16,TRBV23-1,NA,TRBJ1-2,TGCGCCAGCAGTCAATCGAGAGATACCGAGAACTATGGCTACACCTTC,CASSQSRDTENYGYTF
NA,11,TRBV6-6,TRBD1,TRBJ2-1,TGTGCCAGCACCAGGGGGCAAGAGCAGTTCTTC,CASTRGQEQFF
NA,11,TRBV19,NA,TRBJ2-7,TGTGCCAGTAGTAGAGGCTACGAGCAGTACTTC,CASSRGYEQYF
few,12,TRBV2,NA,TRBJ2-7,TGTGCCAGCAGTGAAACAGGCTACGAGCAGTACTTC,CASSETGYEQYF
medium-sized,16,TRBV5-5,TRBD1,TRBJ2-7,TGTGCCAGCAGCTCCCCGGGACAGGGGTCCTCCTACGAGCAGTACTTC,CASSSPGQGSSYEQYF
NA,15,TRBV25-1,NA,TRBJ1-6,TGTGCCAGCAGTGGGGTAACAGGGTTTAATTCACCCCTCCACTTT,CASSGVTGFNSPLHF
NA,13,TRBV10-3,NA,TRBJ1-2,TGTGCCATCACTGGGGACGGGTTCTATGGCTACACCTTC,CAITGDGFYGYTF
NA,18,TRBV27,TRBD1,TRBJ1-5,TGTGCCAGCAGGTCCCTGACAGGGGGGGGTTATAGCAATCAGCCCCAGCATTTT,CASRSLTGGGYSNQPQHF
NA,12,TRBV29-1,NA,TRBJ1-2,TGCAGCGTTGAAGGGGCGGGGGTCGGCTACACCTTC,CSVEGAGVGYTF
few,16,TRBV10-3,NA,TRBJ2-2,TGTGCCATCAGTGGAGGTGGGGGGGCCAGGACCGGGGAGCTGTTTTTT,CAISGGGGARTGELFF
NA,15,TRBV4-2,TRBD1,TRBJ2-7,TGTGCCAGCAGCCCAGGGACAGGAATGTCCTACGAGCAGTACTTC,CASSPGTGMSYEQYF
few,14,TRBV5-3,NA,TRBJ1-1,TGTGCCAGAAGCTTGGCCGTGGAGAGCACTGAAGCTTTCTTT,CARSLAVESTEAFF
NA,16,TRBV4-2,NA,TRBJ1-4,TGTGCCAGCAGCCGCCAAGTAGACAGGTCGGATGAAAAACTGTTTTTT,CASSRQVDRSDEKLFF
NA,13,TRBV29-1,NA,TRBJ1-2,TGCAGCGTAGAGATGACAGGAGACAATGGCTACACCTTC,CSVEMTGDNGYTF
NA,13,TRBV6-6,TRBD1,TRBJ1-1,TGTGCCAGCAGTTCGACAGGGGGCACTGAAGCTTTCTTT,CASSSTGGTEAFF
NA,14,TRBV7-3,NA,TRBJ1-4,TGTGCCAGCAGCTTAAACAAGCCGGGGGAAAAACTGTTTTTT,CASSLNKPGEKLFF
NA,15,TRBV4-3,NA,TRBJ2-2,TGCGCCAGCAGCCAAGATACTCCGAACACCGGGGAGCTGTTTTTT,CASSQDTPNTGELFF
large,15,TRBV11-2,TRBD1,TRBJ1-1,TGTGCCAGCAGCAACCACCTCGGGACAGGGGCTGAAGCTTTCTTT,CASSNHLGTGAEAFF
NA,16,TRBV11-2,TRBD1,TRBJ2-1,TGTGCCAGCAGATCAGAGGGGCGGACAGGTCGAAATGAGCAGTTCTTC,CASRSEGRTGRNEQFF
few,14,TRBV19,TRBD2,TRBJ2-3,TGTGCCAGTAACCGTGGGGGGGGCACAGATACGCAGTATTTT,CASNRGGGTDTQYF
NA,13,TRBV19,TRBD1,TRBJ1-5,TGTGCCAGCCGGACAGGGGGTAGGCAGCCCCAGCATTTT,CASRTGGRQPQHF
NA,14,TRBV28,NA,TRBJ1-1,TGTGCCATCAACACGGGGGCTAGAGGGAATGAAGCTTTCTTT,CAINTGARGNEAFF
NA,15,TRBV19,NA,TRBJ1-4,TGTGCCAGTAGTATGAGTGGGACGGGTAATGAAAAACTGTTTTTT,CASSMSGTGNEKLFF
NA,15,TRBV5-8,TRBD1,TRBJ2-5,TGTGCCAGCAGCTTTGGGACAGCATACCAAGAGACCCAGTACTTC,CASSFGTAYQETQYF
NA,15,TRBV11-2,TRBD1,TRBJ1-4,TGTGCCAGCAGCTCGCAGACAGGGCGTAATGAAAAACTGTTTTTT,CASSSQTGRNEKLFF
NA,15,TRBV5-1,NA,TRBJ2-7,TGCGCCAGCAGCTTGGGGCAGGGGATCTCCTACGAGCAGTACTTC,CASSLGQGISYEQYF
NA,15,TRBV7-2,NA,TRBJ1-5,TGTGCCAGCAGCTTGCACGGGGGGGCCGAACAGCCCCAGCATTTT,CASSLHGGAEQPQHF
NA,14,TRBV6-6,NA,TRBJ2-1,TGTGCCAGCAAAACACAGGCTTCCTACAATGAGCAGTTCTTC,CASKTQASYNEQFF
NA,13,TRBV7-2,NA,TRBJ2-3,TGTGCCAGCTCGGGACTTTACACAGATACGCAGTATTTT,CASSGLYTDTQYF
NA,12,TRBV11-3,NA,TRBJ2-5,TGTGCCAGCAGCGGTTCCGGGGAGACCCAGTACTTC,CASSGSGETQYF
NA,10,TRBV20-1,NA,TRBJ2-7,TGCAGTGCTATCAGGACCTTTCAGTACTTC,CSAIRTFQYF
NA,15,TRBV7-9,NA,TRBJ2-1,TGTGCCAGCAGCTTAGCCCTTAGCGTTATCAATGAGCAGTTCTTC,CASSLALSVINEQFF